The clone carrying this T cell receptor (beta chain) appeared many times. What it binds is unknown. TCRdb itself ran the RACE reads through MiXCR, one entry per CDR3 protein. This table has 300,000 to 450,000 distinct CDR3 sequences, 4.5% to 6% appearing once. These data are taken from a study of human T cells and chemical hapten exposure. About the research overall: On the upper back, patch tests were applied with 0.01% DPC and read at 6 days.

The time point here: pre-sensitization, week 0. Treatment specified: therapeutic diphenylcyclopropenone sensitization with weekly scalp DPC. Whole-study findings and limits: DPC sensitization did not alter TCRs above 1 in 1000 frequency.

Germline CDR1 is SGHTA and CDR2 is FQGNSA. CDR3 length equals 15 residues. V lost 0 bases and J 4 bases, leaving 12 bases between the germline ends. The material was whole blood, obtained in connection with sensitization to the hapten diphenylcyclopropenone (DPC). The genes are TRBV7-2 and TRBJ1-1; possible D gene TRBD1, 5 bases. This receptor was identified in a woman aged 45 to 65 with alopecia areata. Some clones in this sample may be carry-over from other donors' samples. The CDR3 spells CASSLAWGGGTEAFF. CDR3 sequence (DNA): TGTGCCAGCAGCTTAGCGTGGGGGGGAGGCACTGAAGCTTTCTTT.